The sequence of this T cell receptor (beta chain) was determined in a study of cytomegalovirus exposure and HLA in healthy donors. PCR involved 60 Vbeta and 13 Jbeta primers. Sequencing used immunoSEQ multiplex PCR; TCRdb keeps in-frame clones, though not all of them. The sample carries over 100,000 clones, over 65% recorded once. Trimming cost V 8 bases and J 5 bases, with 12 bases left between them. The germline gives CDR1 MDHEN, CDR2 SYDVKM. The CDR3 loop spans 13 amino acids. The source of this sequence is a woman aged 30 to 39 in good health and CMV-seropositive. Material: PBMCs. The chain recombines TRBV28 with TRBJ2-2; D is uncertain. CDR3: CASLKSRTGELFF. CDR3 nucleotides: TGTGCCAGCCTTAAATCCAGGACCGGGGAGCTGTTTTTT.